This TCR beta chain emerged from a study of blood T cell repertoires in COVID-19. Study-wide context: Nucleic acid was either cDNA or gDNA, and it came from T cells, B-cell-depleted T cells, or PBMCs.

Method: immunoSEQ multiplex PCR; TCRdb's copy keeps in-frame clones and lacks some. Of over 150,000 clones in the sample, around 86% were seen once. The CDR3 has 16 amino acids. Per the germline V gene, CDR1 is LNHDA and CDR2 is SQIVND (reference sequence). The V gene lost 5 bases and the J gene lost 3 bases, with 20 bases spanning the gap. This clone was counted a single time. The origin of this receptor is a woman between 65 and 79 years old with COVID-19, enrolled during active disease. This rearrangement joins TRBV19 to TRBJ2-7, with D perhaps matching TRBD1 (6 bases). The source material was peripheral blood. CDR3 amino acids: CASSASRTGGLYEQYF. The CDR3 DNA sequence: TGTGCCAGTAGTGCTTCCCGGACTGGGGGCCTCTACGAGCAGTACTTC.